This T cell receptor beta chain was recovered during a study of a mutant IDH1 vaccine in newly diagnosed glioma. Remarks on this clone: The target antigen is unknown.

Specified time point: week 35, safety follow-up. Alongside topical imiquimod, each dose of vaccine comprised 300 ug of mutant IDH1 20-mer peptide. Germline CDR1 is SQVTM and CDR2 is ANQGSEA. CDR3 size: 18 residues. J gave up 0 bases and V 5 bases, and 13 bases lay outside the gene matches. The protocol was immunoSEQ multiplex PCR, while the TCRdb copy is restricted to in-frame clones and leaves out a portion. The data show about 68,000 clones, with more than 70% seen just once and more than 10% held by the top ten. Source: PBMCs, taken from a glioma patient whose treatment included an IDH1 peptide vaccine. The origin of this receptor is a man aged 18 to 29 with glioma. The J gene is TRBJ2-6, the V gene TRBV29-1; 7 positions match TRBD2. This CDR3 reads CSVQRREGGSSGANVLTF. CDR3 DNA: TGCAGCGTTCAGAGAAGAGAGGGCGGGAGCTCTGGGGCCAACGTCCTGACTTTC.